There are a few counts of the clone carrying this T cell receptor (beta chain). The sample comes from a study of blood T cell repertoires in COVID-19. Looking at the study overall: Researchers got acute and convalescent COVID-19 samples from the United States, Italy and Spain. The analysed material was cDNA or gDNA that came from T cells, B-cell-depleted T cells, or PBMCs.

Germline V gene data show CDR1 as GTSNPN and CDR2 as SVGIG (reference sequence). This CDR3 has 12 residues. V gave up 5 bases and J gave up 2 bases, with 9 bases separating them. Original handling: How many nucleated cells were present was estimated from reference gene primer amplification. Here immunoSEQ multiplex PCR was the method, and the copy in TCRdb shows in-frame clones only, minus some. V, J and clone size reflect that table, while D and trimming were determined from the DNA. The sample contains some 85,000 clones, roughly nine tenths of which appear only once. Input material: peripheral blood. The V call is TRBV30, the J call TRBJ1-2; unclear D gene. The receptor was isolated from a man aged 50-60 years with acute or convalescent COVID-19. CDR3 in DNA: TGTGCCTGGGAAGCGTCAAACTATGGCTACACCTTC. Amino acids: CAWEASNYGYTF.